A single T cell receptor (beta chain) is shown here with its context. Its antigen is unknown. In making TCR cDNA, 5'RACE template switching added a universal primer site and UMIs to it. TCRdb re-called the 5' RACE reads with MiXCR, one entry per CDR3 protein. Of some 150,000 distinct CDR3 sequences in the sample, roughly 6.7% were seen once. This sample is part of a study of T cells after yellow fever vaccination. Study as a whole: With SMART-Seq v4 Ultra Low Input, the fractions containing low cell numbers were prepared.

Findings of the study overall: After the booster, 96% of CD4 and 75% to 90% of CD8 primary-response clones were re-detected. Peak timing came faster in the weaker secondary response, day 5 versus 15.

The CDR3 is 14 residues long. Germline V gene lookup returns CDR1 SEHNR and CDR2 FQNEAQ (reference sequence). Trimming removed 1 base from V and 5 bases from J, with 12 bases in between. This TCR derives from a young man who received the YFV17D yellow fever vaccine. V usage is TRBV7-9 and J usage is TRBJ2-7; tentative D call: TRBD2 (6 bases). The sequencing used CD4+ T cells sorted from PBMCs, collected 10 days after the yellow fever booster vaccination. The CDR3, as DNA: TGTGCCAGCAGCTTAGGCGGGGCTTCGGACGAGCAGTACTTC. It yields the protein CASSLGGASDEQYF.